This TCR beta chain was sequenced during a study of beta chain features in type 1 diabetes. This CDR3 region has 15 residues. Trimming removed 4 bases from V and 2 bases from J; junction bases left unmatched: 4. Germline V gene data show CDR1 as MGHRA and CDR2 as YSYEKL. Sequencing targeted expressed TCRB transcripts, as all isolated RNA had been reverse transcribed. Method: immunoSEQ multiplex PCR; TCRdb's copy keeps in-frame clones and lacks some. This sample has tens of thousands of clones, with roughly 63% found just once. Study-wide points: TCRB CDR3s were moderately but significantly shorter in Type 1 diabetes patients in all four CD4+ subsets. There were fewer insertions and more deletions at the VDJ junctions of type 1 diabetes patients.

Concerning this clone itself: The antigen is undetermined.

Per donor, one heparinised blood draw averaged about 100 mL. The sequence derives from a woman aged 25 to 45 with type 1 diabetes. V usage is TRBV4-1 and J usage is TRBJ2-7; 11 nucleotides line up with TRBD2. The specimen sequenced was stem cell memory CD4+ T cells from blood. Written as DNA, the CDR3 is TGCGCCAGCAGCCCCGGTAGCGGGAGGGCCTACGAGCAGTACTTC. Its translation is CASSPGSGRAYEQYF.